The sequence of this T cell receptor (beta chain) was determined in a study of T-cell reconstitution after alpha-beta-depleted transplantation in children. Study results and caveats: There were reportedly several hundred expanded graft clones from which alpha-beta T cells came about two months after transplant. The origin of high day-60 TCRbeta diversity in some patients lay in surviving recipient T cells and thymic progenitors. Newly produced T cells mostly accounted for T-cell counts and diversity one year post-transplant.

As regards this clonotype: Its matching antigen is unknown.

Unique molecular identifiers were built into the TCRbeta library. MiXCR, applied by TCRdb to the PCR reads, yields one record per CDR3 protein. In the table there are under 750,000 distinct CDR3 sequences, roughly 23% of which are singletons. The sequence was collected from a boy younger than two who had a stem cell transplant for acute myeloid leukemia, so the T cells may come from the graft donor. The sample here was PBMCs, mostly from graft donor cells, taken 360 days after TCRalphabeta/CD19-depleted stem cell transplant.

The CDR3 nucleotides read TGTGCCATCCGTGGAACCGGGTTAGAGCTGGATACGCAGTATTTT. Translation gives CAIRGTGLELDTQYF. The genes are TRBV10-3 and TRBJ2-3; D not certain. Germline CDR1 ENHRY, CDR2 SYGVKD. Trimming pared 8 bases from V and 6 bases from J, leaving 21 bases between. This CDR3 comprises 15 residues.